One and the same sample provided the 32 T cell receptor beta chains below, sequenced in a study of shared clonotypes between healthy human individuals. Profiling relied on immunoSEQ multiplex PCR, and the TCRdb table lists in-frame clones only, not all of them. The sample holds over a million clones; 95% to 97% are singletons and the top ten take approximately 1.1%. Specimen: naive CD4+ T cells sorted from blood. Subset here: CD45RA+ positively selected. All receptors derive from a man aged 25-45 years in good health.

This chain connects TRBV5-1 to TRBJ2-1; D not certain. V was cut by 4 bases and J by 4 bases, with 15 bases left in between. The CDR3 totals 15 residues. The germline CDR1 and CDR2 sequences are SGHRS and YFSETQ. The chain's CDR3 is CASSQIWTAYNEQFF. As DNA, the CDR3 is TGCGCCAGCAGCCAAATCTGGACGGCGTACAATGAGCAGTTCTTC.

This clone was found once. This sequence joins TRBV10-2 and TRBJ2-2; TRBD1 might be the D (6 bases). Germline CDR1 and CDR2: WSHSY and SAAADI. Trimming removed 5 bases from V and 0 bases from J, with 10 bases in between. This CDR3 spans 15 amino acids. The CDR3 protein is CASSRGIPNTGELFF. DNA for the CDR3: TGCGCCAGCAGTAGGGGGATACCGAACACCGGGGAGCTGTTTTTT.

This clone was observed a single time. This chain joins TRBV11-2 and TRBJ2-1; D is unresolved. V lost 2 bases and J lost 7, with 9 bases in between. Germline loops: CDR1 SGHAT, CDR2 FQNNGV. The CDR3 sequence is 13 residues long. The CDR3 protein is CASSLHRRNEQFF. CDR3 nucleotides: TGTGCCAGCAGCTTACACAGACGGAATGAGCAGTTCTTC.

This rearrangement joins TRBV15 to TRBJ2-5, with 10 positions matching TRBD2. With V trimmed by 9 bases and J by 5 bases, 21 bases remained unmatched. In germline, CDR1 is LNHNV, CDR2 YYDKDF (reference sequence). The CDR3 consists of 18 residues. The CDR3 nucleotides read TGTGCCACTCCACCCCAGCGGGAGGGCCGGGGTAAGGTGGAGACCCAGTACTTC. It translates to CATPPQREGRGKVETQYF.

The rearrangement uses TRBV9 and TRBJ2-3; D is unclear. V was clipped by 4 bases and J by 1 base, with 13 bases between them. In germline, CDR1 is SGDLS, CDR2 YYNGEE. The CDR3 sequence is 15 residues long. This CDR3 is CASSQDTPGTDTQYF. The DNA of the CDR3 is TGTGCCAGCAGCCAAGACACGCCCGGCACAGATACGCAGTATTTT.

This chain uses TRBV9 with TRBJ2-6; D call uncertain. The V end was cut by 1 base, the J end by 0 bases, with 8 bases between. Germline V gene sequence: CDR1 SGDLS, CDR2 YYNGEE. This CDR3 region has 16 residues. CDR3 residues: CASSVQPLSGANVLTF. CDR3 sequence (DNA): TGTGCCAGCAGCGTACAGCCTCTCTCTGGGGCCAACGTCCTGACTTTC.

The rearrangement links TRBV18 to TRBJ2-2, with 13 bases matching TRBD2. V was pared by 0 bases and J by 4 bases, with 8 bases of the junction left unmatched. Germline CDR1 reads KGHSH; CDR2 reads LQKENI. This CDR3 comprises 19 residues. CDR3 sequence: CASSPPPKLAGGRTGELFF. The CDR3, as DNA: TGTGCCAGCTCACCACCGCCGAAACTAGCGGGAGGGCGCACCGGGGAGCTGTTTTTT.

A single count supports this clone. CDR3 coding DNA: TGTGCCAGCAGATTGCTAGCGGGAACGAACACCGGGGAGCTGTTTTTT. Translation gives CASRLLAGTNTGELFF. The chain combines TRBV5-6 with TRBJ2-2, with 9 bases fitting TRBD2. The CDR3 contains 16 residues. V lost 5 bases to trimming and J lost 0 bases; unmatched junction nucleotides: 5. The germline gives CDR1 SGHDT, CDR2 YYEEEE.

V usage is TRBV25-1 and J usage is TRBJ2-5; D is perhaps TRBD2 (6 bases). V was cut by 1 base and J by 5 bases, with 17 bases left in between. This CDR3 region has 16 residues. Germline V CDR1 and CDR2: MGHDK, SYGVNS. Here the CDR3 DNA reads TGTGCCAGCAGTGAATTCCCCCGGGGGAAGACGGAGACCCAGTACTTC. Translation gives CASSEFPRGKTETQYF.

The chain uses TRBV5-4 and TRBJ2-3; 11 bases align to TRBD2. The CDR3 is 17 amino acids. V shed 0 bases, J shed 3 bases, and the junction held 6 bases outside the gene matches. Germline assignment: CDR1 SGHNT and CDR2 YYREEE (reference sequence). The CDR3 is CASSLELAGVGTDTQYF. In DNA form, the CDR3 reads TGTGCCAGCAGCTTGGAACTAGCGGGAGTAGGTACAGATACGCAGTATTTT.

This chain uses TRBV19 with TRBJ2-7; 9 nucleotides agree with TRBD1. The J segment lost 3 bases and the V segment lost 8 bases, leaving 5 bases of the junction unmatched. CDR3 length: 13 residues. The germline CDR1 and CDR2 sequences are LNHDA and SQIVND (reference sequence). The CDR3, as DNA: TGTGCCAGTGGGACAGGGATCGGCTACGAGCAGTACTTC. Translation: CASGTGIGYEQYF.

V usage is TRBV27 and J usage is TRBJ2-3, with D hard to call. Germline V gene sequence: CDR1 MNHEY, CDR2 SMNVEV (reference sequence). This CDR3 comprises 14 residues. Trimming pared 10 bases from V and 0 bases from J, leaving 14 bases between. Here the CDR3 DNA reads TGTGCCACAACGATTGGCGGCAGCACAGATACGCAGTATTTT. As protein: CATTIGGSTDTQYF.

V usage is TRBV7-2 and J usage is TRBJ1-2; TRBD1 might be the D (5 bases). The germline V gene encodes CDR1 SGHTA and CDR2 FQGNSA. V dropped 0 bases and J dropped 4 bases, with 12 bases sitting between them. The CDR3 contains 15 residues. For the CDR3, the DNA is TGTGCCAGCAGCTTAGCGGGACCGACTACCTATGGCTACACCTTC. This codes for CASSLAGPTTYGYTF.

The chain employs TRBV18 and TRBJ1-2; possibly TRBD1 for D (6 bases). The CDR3 covers 13 residues. CDR1 is KGHSH and CDR2 is LQKENI in the germline V gene. Trimming stripped 2 bases from V and 4 bases from J, with 8 bases between. The CDR3 is CASSPKDSYGYTF. CDR3 coding DNA: TGTGCCAGCTCACCAAAGGACAGCTATGGCTACACCTTC.

This rearrangement joins TRBV5-5 to TRBJ1-2; D gene uncertain. Between the trimmed V and J ends, which lost 2 bases and 4 bases, there was a span of 15 bases. The CDR3 is 15 residues long. From germline, CDR1 is SGHKS and CDR2 YYEKEE (reference sequence). CDR3 DNA: TGTGCCAGCAGCTTAAGCTTAGGGAACCTCTATGGCTACACCTTC. It encodes CASSLSLGNLYGYTF.

The chain uses TRBV19 and TRBJ2-7; 8 positions match TRBD1. V lost 5 bases to trimming and J lost 5 bases; unmatched junction nucleotides: 5. The CDR3 contains 13 residues. The germline V gene encodes CDR1 LNHDA and CDR2 SQIVND (reference sequence). CDR3 sequence reads: CASSDRGSDEQYF. The CDR3 nucleotides are TGTGCCAGTAGTGACAGGGGTAGCGACGAGCAGTACTTC.

This clone was seen once. V and J are TRBV5-1 and TRBJ2-7, with D possibly being TRBD1 or TRBD2 (5 bases each). CDR1 and CDR2 (germline): SGHRS, YFSETQ. V lost 4 bases and J lost 2, with 16 bases in between. The CDR3 spans 15 residues. CDR3 sequence: CASSQRQWGTYEQYF. As DNA, the CDR3 is TGCGCCAGCAGCCAGAGACAGTGGGGGACCTACGAGCAGTACTTC.

The chain couples TRBV7-3 to TRBJ2-7, with D uncertain. The CDR3 totals 12 residues. Trimming removed 5 bases at V and 7 bases at J, with 12 bases between. Germline V gene lookup returns CDR1 SGHTA and CDR2 FQGTGA. The CDR3 is CASSQTNGEQYF. CDR3 sequence (DNA): TGTGCCAGCAGCCAGACGAACGGGGAGCAGTACTTC. The whole variable domain, remainder taken from reference TRBV7-3 and TRBJ2-7, is GAGVSQTPSNKVTEKGKYVELRCDPISGHTALYWYRQSLGQGPEFLIYFQGTGAADDSGLPNDRFFAVRPEGSVSTLKIQRTERGDSAVYLCASSQTNGEQYFGPGTRLTVT.

V usage is TRBV7-9 and J usage is TRBJ2-7; the D gene is possibly TRBD1 (5 bases). CDR3 length: 12 residues. The germline V and J ends were trimmed by 1 base and 7 bases, with 8 bases remaining between them. Per germline, CDR1 SEHNR and CDR2 FQNEAQ (reference sequence). CDR3: CASSLDRWEQYF. The CDR3 DNA reads as TGTGCCAGCAGCTTAGACAGGTGGGAGCAGTACTTC.

The chain couples TRBV2 to TRBJ1-2; the match to TRBD1 covers 7 bases. The trim removed 7 bases at V and 4 bases at J, leaving 3 bases unmatched. The CDR3 runs to 12 residues. Germline loops: CDR1 SNHLY, CDR2 FYNNEI. The CDR3 DNA reads as TGTGCCAGCAAAGACAGGGTCTATGGCTACACCTTC. Translated: CASKDRVYGYTF.

This clone has only one observation. This rearrangement joins TRBV7-2 to TRBJ2-3; TRBD2 is a possible D gene (5 bases). The V and J ends lost 5 bases and 0 bases respectively, with 9 bases between them. In germline, CDR1 is SGHTA, CDR2 FQGNSA. CDR3 size: 14 residues. CDR3 amino acids: CASSVGLSTDTQYF. Written as DNA, the CDR3 is TGTGCCAGCAGCGTCGGACTGAGCACAGATACGCAGTATTTT.

The V and J genes are TRBV5-5 and TRBJ2-1, with a possible D match to TRBD1 (6 bases). Trimming pared 3 bases from V and 4 bases from J, leaving 14 bases between. The CDR3 length is 15 residues. Germline V gives CDR1 SGHKS, CDR2 YYEKEE (reference sequence). CDR3 region: CASSSSPGQYNEQFF. The CDR3, as DNA: TGTGCCAGCAGCTCCTCCCCTGGACAGTACAATGAGCAGTTCTTC.

The chain links TRBV23-1 to TRBJ1-2; TRBD1 matches at 7 bases. TRBV23-1 falls under the ORF class, with uncertain function. Losses at the gene ends were 10 bases for V and 5 bases for J; bases not matched to a gene: 10. The CDR3 is made up of 13 amino acids. The CDR3 nucleotides are TGCGCCACTTCCGGGGACAGACCATATGGCTACACCTTC. Its translation is CATSGDRPYGYTF.

The V gene is TRBV5-1, the J gene TRBJ2-1; D is undetermined. CDR1 and CDR2 from the germline V gene are SGHRS and YFSETQ. Trimming removed 1 base from V and 8 bases from J, with 7 bases in between. This CDR3 has 12 residues. CDR3 DNA sequence: TGCGCCAGCAGCTTGAACACCGATGAGCAGTTCTTC. This gives the protein CASSLNTDEQFF.

The V call is TRBV5-4, the J call TRBJ2-5; D might be TRBD2 (5 bases). The V gene's germline CDR1 is SGHNT and CDR2 YYREEE (reference sequence). V lost 1 base, J lost 1 base, and 8 bases lay in between. The length of the CDR3 is 14 residues. The CDR3 bases are TGTGCCAGCAGCTTGAAGGGAGTCCAAGAGACCCAGTACTTC. This codes for CASSLKGVQETQYF.

V gene TRBV20-1 combines with J gene TRBJ2-5; possibly TRBD2 for D (6 bases). Germline CDR1 DFQATT, CDR2 SNEGSKA (reference sequence). This CDR3 has 10 amino acids. V dropped 3 bases and J dropped 7 bases, with 6 bases sitting between them. The CDR3, as DNA: TGCAGTGCTAGGGAGGGGACCCAGTACTTC. Protein: CSAREGTQYF.

The CDR3 protein is CASSLGDYSNQPQHF. In DNA form, the CDR3 reads TGTGCCAGCAGCTTAGGCGACTATAGCAATCAGCCCCAGCATTTT. This chain uses TRBV7-9 with TRBJ1-5; unclear D gene. V shed 1 base and J shed 0 bases, with 7 bases lying between them. The germline V gene encodes CDR1 SEHNR and CDR2 FQNEAQ (reference sequence). The CDR3 totals 15 residues. The whole variable domain, filled in from reference TRBV7-9 and TRBJ1-5, reads DTGVSQNPRHKITKRGQNVTFRCDPISEHNRLYWYRQTLGQGPEFLTYFQNEAQLEKSRLLSDRFSAERPKGSFSTLEIQRTEQGDSAMYLCASSLGDYSNQPQHFGDGTRLSIL.

The V gene is TRBV7-3, the J gene TRBJ2-2, with D perhaps TRBD2 (6 bases). The germline gives CDR1 SGHTA, CDR2 FQGTGA. Between the trimmed V and J ends, which lost 0 bases and 4 bases, there was a span of 9 bases. This CDR3 spans 15 amino acids. CDR3 DNA sequence: TGTGCCAGCAGCTTAACGACTAGATCCACCGGGGAGCTGTTTTTT. It yields the protein CASSLTTRSTGELFF. Variable domain in full (rest from reference TRBV7-3 and TRBJ2-2): GAGVSQTPSNKVTEKGKYVELRCDPISGHTALYWYRQSLGQGPEFLIYFQGTGAADDSGLPNDRFFAVRPEGSVSTLKIQRTERGDSAVYLCASSLTTRSTGELFFGEGSRLTVL.

The chain carries TRBV4-2 and TRBJ2-7; 9 bases agree with TRBD2. This CDR3 contains 16 residues. Germline CDR1 and CDR2: LGHNA and YNFKEQ. Unmatched junction bases numbered 12, after V lost 0 bases and J lost 9 bases. Here the CDR3 reads CASSQETIAGEGRQYF. Here the CDR3 DNA reads TGTGCCAGCAGCCAAGAAACAATAGCGGGAGAAGGGAGGCAGTACTTC.

This clone came up a few times. The sample carries other DNA sequences with the same CDR3. The genes are TRBV9 and TRBJ2-2, with D perhaps matching TRBD1 or TRBD2 (5 bases each). The germline gives CDR1 SGDLS, CDR2 YYNGEE. The CDR3 consists of 13 residues. V lost 0 bases to trimming and J lost 7 bases, with 7 bases between them. The DNA of the CDR3 is TGTGCCAGCAGCGTAGAGGGGAGCGGGGAGCTGTTTTTT. Translation: CASSVEGSGELFF.

V gene TRBV7-3 combines with J gene TRBJ2-1, with D hard to call. Germline V gives CDR1 SGHTA, CDR2 FQGTGA. V dropped 5 bases and J dropped 5 bases, with 13 bases sitting between them. This CDR3 is built from 14 residues. As DNA, the CDR3 is TGTGCCAGCAGCCCTCCCGGCCGGGACAATGAGCAGTTCTTC. Protein: CASSPPGRDNEQFF.

The chain joins TRBV7-8 to TRBJ2-7; TRBD1 aligns across 9 bases. This CDR3 has 15 residues. Unmatched junction bases numbered 8, after V lost 6 bases and J lost 2 bases. CDR1 and CDR2 (germline): SGHVS, FQNEAQ. The CDR3 region has the DNA TGTGCCAGCAGTCTGGGACAGGGAGGAACCTACGAGCAGTACTTC. Translating gives CASSLGQGGTYEQYF.